This passage covers 16 T cell receptor beta chains from one sample sequenced in a study of shared clonotypes between healthy human individuals. Positively selected for CCR7, the CD45RO-negative cells used as naive CD8 cells excluded terminally differentiated effector memory CD45RA+ cells. Produced via immunoSEQ multiplex PCR; TCRdb's table is partial and in-frame only. The repertoire holds hundreds of thousands of clones, about 98% seen once, with 0.3% in the top ten. Source material: naive CD8+ T cells sorted from blood. All receptors derive from a man under 40 in good health.

This chain joins TRBV9 and TRBJ2-5; 8 positions agree with TRBD1. This CDR3 is built from 14 residues. The V and J ends lost 3 bases and 2 bases, in that order; junction bases with no gene match: 3. Germline V gene sequence: CDR1 SGDLS, CDR2 YYNGEE. In nucleotides, the CDR3 is TGTGCCAGCAGCGAAACAGGGGGACAAGAGACCCAGTACTTC. It is translated as CASSETGGQETQYF.

V usage is TRBV15 and J usage is TRBJ2-3, with TRBD1 as a possible D gene (6 bases). CDR3 length equals 15 residues. Looked up from germline, CDR1 is LNHNV and CDR2 is YYDKDF (reference sequence). V dropped 0 bases and J dropped 5 bases, with 12 bases sitting between them. The DNA for the CDR3 is TGTGCCACCAGCAGAGATGGCGAGGGGGTAGATACGCAGTATTTT. Its translation: CATSRDGEGVDTQYF.

The chain carries TRBV4-1 and TRBJ2-7; TRBD1 might be the D (6 bases). V lost 1 base, J lost 4 bases, and 11 bases lay in between. Germline V lookup: CDR1 MGHRA, CDR2 YSYEKL. This CDR3 has 14 residues. CDR3 coding DNA: TGCGCCAGCAGCCAAGTAGGCAGGGGTTACGAGCAGTACTTC. Translating gives CASSQVGRGYEQYF.

V usage is TRBV7-9 and J usage is TRBJ2-3, with TRBD2 matching over 10 bases. CDR3 length equals 15 residues. Germline assignment: CDR1 SEHNR and CDR2 FQNEAQ (reference sequence). V dropped 6 bases and J dropped 1; count of bases not matched to a gene: 4. CDR3 sequence (DNA): TGTGCCAGCAGAAGGACTAGCGGAGGCACAGATACGCAGTATTTT. Translated: CASRRTSGGTDTQYF.

This clone was detected only a few times. This chain links TRBV6-1 with TRBJ2-7; D unclear. Germline CDR1 and CDR2: MNHNS and SASEGT. The ends were cut back, 7 bases at V and 0 bases at J, with 13 bases in the middle. This CDR3 contains 14 residues. CDR3 region: CASNTATSSYEQYF. CDR3 DNA: TGTGCCAGCAATACAGCGACGAGCTCCTACGAGCAGTACTTC.

This rearrangement joins TRBV6-5 to TRBJ2-7, with D maybe TRBD2 (5 bases). CDR3 length equals 14 residues. In germline, CDR1 is MNHEY, CDR2 SVGAGI. V was clipped by 1 base and J by 5 bases, with 12 bases between them. CDR3 sequence: CASSYLADYDEQYF. The DNA for the CDR3 is TGTGCCAGCAGTTACTTAGCCGACTACGACGAGCAGTACTTC.

The chain couples TRBV7-6 to TRBJ2-2; 9 positions agree with TRBD2. CDR1 and CDR2 (germline): SGHVS, FNYEAQ. J was trimmed by 4 bases and V by 3 bases; bases with no gene match: 3. CDR3 size: 15 residues. The CDR3: CASSLLAGATGELFF. The CDR3 region has the DNA TGTGCCAGCAGCTTGTTAGCGGGAGCCACCGGGGAGCTGTTTTTT.

The chain joins TRBV28 to TRBJ2-7, with 11 bases lining up with TRBD2. The ends lost 5 bases at V and 4 bases at J; junction bases unmatched: 4. There are 14 residues in the CDR3. Per germline, CDR1 MDHEN and CDR2 SYDVKM. CDR3: CASSHGTSGYEQYF. The CDR3 DNA follows: TGTGCCAGCAGTCACGGGACTAGCGGTTACGAGCAGTACTTC. Drawing the rest from reference TRBV28 and TRBJ2-7, the complete variable domain is DVKVTQSSRYLVKRTGEKVFLECVQDMDHENMFWYRQDPGLGLRLIYFSYDVKMKEKGDIPEGYSVSREKKERFSLILESASTNQTSMYLCASSHGTSGYEQYFGPGTRLTVT.

The rearrangement joins TRBV5-4 to TRBJ2-7, with 13 bases aligning to TRBD2. Germline loops: CDR1 SGHNT, CDR2 YYREEE (reference sequence). The V and J ends lost 4 bases and 4 bases, in that order; junction bases with no gene match: 2. The CDR3 runs 14 residues. CDR3 amino acids: CASSGTSGTYEQYF. CDR3 sequence (DNA): TGTGCCAGCAGCGGGACTAGCGGGACGTACGAGCAGTACTTC.

The CDR3 is CASSPQGRGFYEQYF. For the CDR3, the DNA is TGTGCCAGCAGCCCACAGGGCAGGGGATTCTACGAGCAGTACTTC. The J gene is TRBJ2-7, the V gene TRBV6-1, with a weak D call TRBD1 (6 bases). Germline CDR1 and CDR2: MNHNS and SASEGT. The CDR3 runs 15 residues. V was trimmed by 6 bases and J by 3 bases, leaving 18 bases between them.

The CDR3 DNA sequence: TGTGCCAGCAGCGCCCTGGACCTACAAACAGATACGCAGTATTTT. This codes for CASSALDLQTDTQYF. The genes are TRBV9 and TRBJ2-3; D unclear. The CDR3 extends over 15 amino acids. Trimming took off 3 bases at V and 3 bases at J, with 14 bases between the two ends. The germline CDR1 and CDR2 sequences are SGDLS and YYNGEE.

V is TRBV9 and J is TRBJ2-2; D uncertain. This CDR3 spans 14 amino acids. Germline V gene data show CDR1 as SGDLS and CDR2 as YYNGEE. V lost 2 bases, J lost 6 bases, and 11 bases lay in between. CDR3 DNA: TGTGCCAGCAGCGTGGGTGGTGTGTCCGGGGAGCTGTTTTTT. Its translation: CASSVGGVSGELFF.

The chain recombines TRBV5-1 with TRBJ1-3; D gene uncertain. Trimming cost V 0 bases and J 4 bases, with 8 bases left between them. The length of the CDR3 is 14 residues. The germline gives CDR1 SGHRS, CDR2 YFSETQ. For the CDR3, the DNA is TGCGCCAGCAGCTTGGGAGAACAGGGAAACACCATATATTTT. This sequence encodes CASSLGEQGNTIYF.

This rearrangement joins TRBV2 to TRBJ2-5, with D perhaps TRBD2 (6 bases). CDR3 length: 17 residues. Per germline, CDR1 SNHLY and CDR2 FYNNEI. V gave up 1 base and J gave up 7 bases, with 22 bases separating them. This CDR3 reads CASSEDRSRRERRTQYF. The DNA for the CDR3 is TGTGCCAGCAGTGAAGACCGGAGCCGCCGGGAGCGCAGGACCCAGTACTTC.

The chain carries TRBV7-8 and TRBJ1-5, with no clear D. The V gene's germline CDR1 is SGHVS and CDR2 FQNEAQ. V dropped 5 bases and J dropped 6 bases, with 14 bases sitting between them. The length of the CDR3 is 14 residues. The CDR3 sequence is CASSPRASGQPQHF. In DNA, the CDR3 is TGTGCCAGCAGCCCTCGGGCGAGCGGTCAGCCCCAGCATTTT.

The chain has TRBV7-3 and TRBJ2-1; TRBD2 matches at 9 bases. The CDR3 is 15 amino acids. Trimming removed 3 bases from V and 3 bases from J; junction bases left unmatched: 3. The germline V gene has CDR1 SGHTA and CDR2 FQGTGA. The CDR3 region is CASSFLSGSYNEQFF. The CDR3 coding sequence is TGTGCCAGCAGCTTCCTTAGCGGGAGCTACAATGAGCAGTTCTTC.